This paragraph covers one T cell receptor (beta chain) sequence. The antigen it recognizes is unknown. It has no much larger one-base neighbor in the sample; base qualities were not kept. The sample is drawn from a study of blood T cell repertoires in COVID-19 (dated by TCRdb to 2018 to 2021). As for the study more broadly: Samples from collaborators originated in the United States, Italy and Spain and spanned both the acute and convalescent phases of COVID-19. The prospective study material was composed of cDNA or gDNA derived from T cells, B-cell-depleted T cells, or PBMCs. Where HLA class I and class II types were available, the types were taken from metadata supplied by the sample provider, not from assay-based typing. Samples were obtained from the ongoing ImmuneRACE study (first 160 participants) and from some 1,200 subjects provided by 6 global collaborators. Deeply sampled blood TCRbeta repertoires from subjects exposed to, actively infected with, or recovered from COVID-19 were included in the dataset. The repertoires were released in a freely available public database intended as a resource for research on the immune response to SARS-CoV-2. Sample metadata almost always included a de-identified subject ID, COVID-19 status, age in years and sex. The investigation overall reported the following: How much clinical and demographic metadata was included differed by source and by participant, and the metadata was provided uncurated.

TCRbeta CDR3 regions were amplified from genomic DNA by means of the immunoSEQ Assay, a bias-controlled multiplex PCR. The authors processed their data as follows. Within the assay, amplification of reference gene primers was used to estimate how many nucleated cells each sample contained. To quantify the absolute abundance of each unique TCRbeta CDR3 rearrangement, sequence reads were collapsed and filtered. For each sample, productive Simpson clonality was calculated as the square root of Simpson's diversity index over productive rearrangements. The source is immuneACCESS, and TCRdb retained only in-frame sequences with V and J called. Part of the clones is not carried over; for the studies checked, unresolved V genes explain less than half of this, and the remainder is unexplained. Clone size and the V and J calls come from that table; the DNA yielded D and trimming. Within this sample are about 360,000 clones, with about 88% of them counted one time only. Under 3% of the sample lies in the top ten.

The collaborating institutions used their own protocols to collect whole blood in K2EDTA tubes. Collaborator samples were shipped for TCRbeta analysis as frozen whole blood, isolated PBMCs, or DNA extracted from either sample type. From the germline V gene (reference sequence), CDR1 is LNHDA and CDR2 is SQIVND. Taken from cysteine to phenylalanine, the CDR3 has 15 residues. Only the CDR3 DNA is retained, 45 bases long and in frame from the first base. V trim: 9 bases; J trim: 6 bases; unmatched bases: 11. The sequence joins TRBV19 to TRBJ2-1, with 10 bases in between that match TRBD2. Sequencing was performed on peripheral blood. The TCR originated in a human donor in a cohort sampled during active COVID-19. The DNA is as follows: TGTGCCAGCGGAACACTGTTAGCGGGAGGCAATGAGCAGTTCTTC. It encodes CASGTLLAGGNEQFF. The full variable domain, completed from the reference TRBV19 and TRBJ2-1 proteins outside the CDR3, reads DGGITQSPKYLFRKEGQNVTLSCEQNLNHDAMYWYRQDPGQGLRLIYYSQIVNDFQKGDIAEGYSVSREKKESFPLTVTSAQKNPTAFYLCASGTLLAGGNEQFFGPGTRLTVL.